These T cell receptor beta chains were read from a single sample in a study of shared clonotypes between healthy human individuals. Using immunoSEQ multiplex PCR, the repertoire was profiled, and TCRdb retains in-frame clones only, with some absent. The sample lists roughly 1,500,000 clones; 98% to 99% were seen once. Sequenced sample: naive CD4+ T cells sorted from blood. These TCRs come from a man aged 30 to 45 in good health. CDR3s leave out the opening cysteine and the closing phenylalanine or tryptophan. The size of a clone is reported for some rows only, either as once, few or many, or as a class for expanded clones.

j_call v_call clone_size cdr3_aa
TRBJ2-1 TRBV6-6 - ASSQGAQQF
TRBJ2-2 TRBV19 - ASRDRPANTGELF
TRBJ2-7 TRBV7-9 - ASSLAKEGAKGSEQY
TRBJ2-1 TRBV6-6 - ASSLLAGGYNEQF
TRBJ2-2 TRBV10-3 - AIRLAKNTGELF
TRBJ2-7 TRBV6-1 - ASSEQTGTEQY
TRBJ2-7 TRBV5-1 - ASSLGDRTYEQY
TRBJ2-3 TRBV5-1 once ASSHDTTGGAADTQY
TRBJ2-1 TRBV14 - ASSQDPGSNEQF
TRBJ2-2 TRBV14 - ASSQHWNTGELF
TRBJ2-7 TRBV25-1 - ASSDLTGGASEQY
TRBJ2-1 TRBV7-9 - ASPREGSPLYNEQF
TRBJ2-1 TRBV9 - ASSVQGSSYNEQF
TRBJ2-2 TRBV9 - ASSVVGGIRAGELF
TRBJ2-1 TRBV19 - ASRPPGTSYNEQF
TRBJ2-7 TRBV2 - ASRLATYEQY
TRBJ2-2 TRBV10-1 - LGTGCRPGELF
TRBJ2-7 TRBV25-1 once ASSALGGEPYEQY
TRBJ1-2 TRBV7-2 once ASSRQGALGGYT
TRBJ2-5 TRBV18 - ASSPRTSGNSETQY
TRBJ1-5 TRBV11-2 - ASSASTGGNQPQH
TRBJ2-2 TRBV2 once ASRVRGNTGELF
TRBJ2-5 TRBV9 - ASSTGTSGLQETQY
TRBJ1-1 TRBV7-6 - ASSGRRGPNTEAF